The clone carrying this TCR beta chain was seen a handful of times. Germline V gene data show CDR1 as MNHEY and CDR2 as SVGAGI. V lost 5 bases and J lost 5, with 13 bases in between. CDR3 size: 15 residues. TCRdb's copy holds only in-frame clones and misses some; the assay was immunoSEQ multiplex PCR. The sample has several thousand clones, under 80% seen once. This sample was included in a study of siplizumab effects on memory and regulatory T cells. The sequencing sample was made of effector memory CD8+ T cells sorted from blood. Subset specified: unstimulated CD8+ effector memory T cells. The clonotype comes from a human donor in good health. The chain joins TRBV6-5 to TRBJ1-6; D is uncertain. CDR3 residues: CASSHQDGNNSPLHF. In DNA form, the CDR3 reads TGTGCCAGCAGTCACCAGGACGGAAATAATTCACCCCTCCACTTT.